Listed below are T cell receptor beta chains from one sample, sequenced in a study of immune evolution from preneoplasia to lung adenocarcinoma. The repertoire was sequenced with immunoSEQ multiplex PCR; TCRdb's copy has only in-frame clones and lacks some. The sample has over 4,500 clones, more than 70% seen once. The specimen was FFPE atypical adenomatous hyperplasia tissue from the lung. These receptors all stem from a person aged 65 to 79 with lung adenocarcinoma. Both conserved end residues are part of each CDR3.

j_call: TRBJ2-2; v_call: TRBV27; cdr3_length: 14; cdr3_aa: CASSPSGLTGELFF
j_call: TRBJ1-5; v_call: TRBV7-8; cdr3_length: 12; cdr3_aa: CASSYPDQPQHF
j_call: TRBJ1-1; v_call: TRBV5-1; cdr3_length: 15; cdr3_aa: CASSSGGAGNTEAFF
j_call: TRBJ2-5; v_call: TRBV7-8; cdr3_length: 15; cdr3_aa: CASSSTRTGRGAQYF
j_call: TRBJ1-5; v_call: TRBV20-1; cdr3_length: 11; cdr3_aa: CSASPNQPQHF
j_call: TRBJ1-5; v_call: TRBV11-2; cdr3_length: 14; cdr3_aa: CASSQTGANQPQHF
j_call: TRBJ2-1; v_call: TRBV29-1; cdr3_length: 12; cdr3_aa: CSVSFGRGEQFF
j_call: TRBJ1-3; v_call: TRBV5-1; cdr3_length: 15; cdr3_aa: CASSFQGVTGNTIYF
j_call: TRBJ1-1; v_call: TRBV27; cdr3_length: 13; cdr3_aa: CASSFPGGSEAFF
j_call: TRBJ2-3; v_call: TRBV7-2; cdr3_length: 13; cdr3_aa: CASSPASTDTQYF
j_call: TRBJ1-1; v_call: TRBV5-1; cdr3_length: 14; cdr3_aa: CASRLQGGNTEAFF
j_call: TRBJ2-7; v_call: TRBV28; cdr3_length: 16; cdr3_aa: CASSLGWGLGAYEQYF
j_call: TRBJ1-3; v_call: TRBV5-1; cdr3_length: 14; cdr3_aa: CASSDPTGPNTIYF
j_call: TRBJ2-5; v_call: TRBV28; cdr3_length: 15; cdr3_aa: CASSHPTGGLETQYF
j_call: TRBJ1-4; v_call: TRBV25-1; cdr3_length: 15; cdr3_aa: CASSEKQGAGEKLFF
j_call: TRBJ2-2; v_call: TRBV28; cdr3_length: 16; cdr3_aa: CASSPTWNTNTGELFF
j_call: TRBJ2-5; v_call: TRBV5-8; cdr3_length: 12; cdr3_aa: CASSFGLETQYF
j_call: TRBJ2-2; v_call: TRBV9; cdr3_length: 13; cdr3_aa: CASSVFATGELFF
j_call: TRBJ1-4; v_call: TRBV18; cdr3_length: 14; cdr3_aa: CASSRGTGDEKLFF